The sequence of this T cell receptor beta chain was determined in a study of blood T cell repertoires in COVID-19 (TCRdb year 2020). Study-level background: Samples covering the acute and convalescent phases of COVID-19 were provided by collaborators in the United States, Italy and Spain. The samples were drawn from two sources: the first 160 participants of the ongoing ImmuneRACE study, and some 1,300 subjects contributed by 6 global collaborators. Where available, HLA class I and class II types were obtained from metadata supplied by the sample provider rather than from assay-based typing. The prospective study material was composed of cDNA or gDNA derived from T cells, B-cell-depleted T cells, or PBMCs. Sample metadata almost always included a de-identified subject ID, COVID-19 status, age in years and sex. Subjects who had been exposed to COVID-19, were actively infected with it, or had recovered from it provided the deeply sampled blood TCRbeta repertoires that made up the dataset. The repertoires were released in a freely available public database meant as a resource for research on the immune response to SARS-CoV-2.

About this clone itself: Its antigen is currently not known. Nothing much larger sits one base from this clone, and base qualities are not available.

TCRbeta CDR3 regions were amplified from genomic DNA using the immunoSEQ Assay, a bias-controlled multiplex PCR. Turning to the authors' computational methods: Nucleated cell counts per sample were estimated from amplification of reference gene primers within the assay. Sequence reads were collapsed and filtered to measure the absolute abundance of every unique TCRbeta CDR3 rearrangement. For each sample, productive Simpson clonality was calculated by taking the square root of Simpson's diversity index across productive rearrangements. TCRdb took over this immuneACCESS table, retaining in-frame rearrangements with V and J assigned. Such tables are incomplete; in checked studies, under half of the missing clones stem from an unresolved V gene, and the remainder is unexplained. D and trimming come from the DNA, and the V and J calls and clone size come from that table. For this sample there are approximately 140,000 clones; roughly four fifths appear just once. In total, the top ten clones hold 3.4% of the sample.

General study outcomes and caveats: Clinical and demographic metadata were provided uncurated, with the amount varying by source and participant.

The germline V gene gives CDR1 as MGHRA and CDR2 as YSYEKL. The CDR3 measures 15 amino acids from cysteine to phenylalanine. Only the CDR3 DNA is retained, 45 bases long and in frame from the first base. Relative to germline, V is missing 3 bases and J is missing 5 bases, with 4 bases of the junction outside any gene match. In the prospective study, participants were about 18 to 90 years old, resided in under 30 geographic areas of the United States, and were enrolled through a virtual design. To assign participants to cohorts, the prospective study relied on clinical history that participants themselves reported in a screening survey and a study questionnaire. Mobile phlebotomists in the prospective study collected whole blood, serum and a nasopharyngeal or oropharyngeal swab from every participant. Prospective study participants could optionally give additional blood draws and questionnaires over an approximately two-month period. Prospective study blood samples were shipped either frozen or at room temperature before DNA extraction.

The chain employs TRBV4-1 and TRBJ2-5; TRBD2 fits 12 bases in the junction. Sequences were obtained from PBMCs or T cells enriched from blood (not recorded which). The source of this sequence is a woman in her forties or fifties with acute COVID-19. At the DNA level, the sequence is TGCGCCAGCAGCCACCCTAGCGGGGGGGAGGAGACCCAGTACTTC. Translation gives CASSHPSGGEETQYF.